These 20 T cell receptor beta chains were sequenced from one sample in a study of T cell responses to AZD1222 COVID-19 vaccine. Assay used: immunoSEQ multiplex PCR; TCRdb lists only in-frame clones, some missing. The table shows about 94,000 clones, with over 75% occurring only once. Sequences were derived from peripheral blood, sampled on day 0 of AZD1222 vaccination. The receptor source for this set is an adult in good health.

This clone was seen just once. The genes are TRBV4-2 and TRBJ1-5, with D uncertain. V was cut by 0 bases and J by 8 bases, with 11 bases left in between. Germline V gives CDR1 LGHNA, CDR2 YNFKEQ. This CDR3 region has 14 residues. The CDR3 is CASSQDSASEPQHF. The CDR3 bases are TGTGCCAGCAGCCAAGATTCGGCGAGCGAGCCCCAGCATTTT.

The chain joins TRBV6-6 to TRBJ1-1; 9 bases match TRBD1. This CDR3 has 15 amino acids. V lost 5 bases and J lost 3; bases outside the gene matches: 7. Germline V gene lookup returns CDR1 MNHNY and CDR2 SVGAGI (reference sequence). In nucleotides, the CDR3 is TGTGCCAGCAGTAGCTTGACAGGGGGTTACACTGAAGCTTTCTTT. Translating it yields CASSSLTGGYTEAFF.

The V call is TRBV7-8, the J call TRBJ2-7, with 8 bases aligning to TRBD1. Germline-derived CDR1 and CDR2 are SGHVS and FQNEAQ. The CDR3 is made up of 15 amino acids. V was clipped by 6 bases and J by 0 bases; unmatched bases: 7. CDR3 amino acids: CASRSQGAPSYEQYF. The CDR3 nucleotides read TGTGCCAGCAGGTCGCAGGGGGCACCCTCCTACGAGCAGTACTTC.

Remarks on this clone: The sample carries other DNA sequences with the same CDR3. The chain is built from TRBV5-1 and TRBJ1-4, with D possibly TRBD1 on 5 matching bases. The CDR3 consists of 14 residues. V lost 0 bases and J 5 bases, leaving 8 bases between the germline ends. Germline V gene sequence: CDR1 SGHRS, CDR2 YFSETQ. The CDR3 spells CASSLEGANEKLFF. The CDR3 region has the DNA TGCGCCAGCAGCTTGGAAGGGGCGAATGAAAAACTGTTTTTT. The complete variable domain, with remaining parts taken from reference TRBV5-1 and TRBJ1-4, reads KAGVTQTPRYLIKTRGQQVTLSCSPISGHRSVSWYQQTPGQGLQFLFEYFSETQRNKGNFPGRFSGRQFSNSRSEMNVSTLELGDSALYLCASSLEGANEKLFFGSGTQLSVL.

The J gene is TRBJ2-6, the V gene TRBV4-1, with D maybe TRBD1 (6 bases). Germline lookup yields CDR1 MGHRA and CDR2 YSYEKL. Trimming removed 0 bases from V and 1 base from J, with 7 bases in between. The CDR3 is 16 amino acids. For the CDR3, the DNA is TGCGCCAGCAGCCAAGATCAGGGGTCTGGGGCCAACGTCCTGACTTTC. Translating gives CASSQDQGSGANVLTF.

The chain is built from TRBV7-8 and TRBJ2-2; D unclear. Germline loops: CDR1 SGHVS, CDR2 FQNEAQ. The germline V and J ends were trimmed by 2 bases and 1 base, with 11 bases remaining between them. The CDR3 contains 16 residues. As DNA, the CDR3 is TGTGCCAGCAGCTTATTCGGCCAACGGAACACCGGGGAGCTGTTTTTT. The encoded protein is CASSLFGQRNTGELFF.

J is TRBJ1-1 and V is TRBV6-5, with D tentatively TRBD1 (5 bases). The V and J ends lost 6 bases and 1 base respectively, with 12 bases between them. Germline V gene data show CDR1 as MNHEY and CDR2 as SVGAGI. The length of the CDR3 is 14 residues. The CDR3 coding sequence is TGTGCCAGCAGCACGGGACTTCCGAACACTGAAGCTTTCTTT. Translation gives CASSTGLPNTEAFF.

This clone was recorded once. V gene TRBV14 combines with J gene TRBJ1-1; D gene unclear. The germline V gene encodes CDR1 SGHDN and CDR2 FVKESK. The germline V and J ends were trimmed by 1 base and 4 bases, with 13 bases remaining between them. This CDR3 has 15 residues. CDR3 region: CASSQVDLRGTEAFF. The CDR3 bases are TGTGCCAGCAGCCAAGTGGACCTACGGGGCACTGAAGCTTTCTTT.

The J gene is TRBJ1-2, the V gene TRBV5-6; 8 nucleotides align to TRBD1. The CDR3 length is 14 residues. V was pared by 0 bases and J by 8 bases, with 6 bases of the junction left unmatched. Per germline, CDR1 SGHDT and CDR2 YYEEEE. CDR3 in DNA: TGTGCCAGCAGCTTGGCGGACAGGGCTATCGGCTACACCTTC. Amino acids: CASSLADRAIGYTF.

The CDR3 DNA sequence: TGTGCCAGCAGCTTCGAAGCAGTCATGAACACTGAAGCTTTCTTT. Amino acids: CASSFEAVMNTEAFF. V usage is TRBV5-4 and J usage is TRBJ1-1; D call uncertain. The CDR3 has 15 residues. With 2 bases removed from V and 0 bases from J, the gap between germline ends came to 11 bases. Germline lookup yields CDR1 SGHNT and CDR2 YYREEE (reference sequence). Variable domain in full (rest from reference TRBV5-4 and TRBJ1-1): ETGVTQSPTHLIKTRGQQVTLRCSSQSGHNTVSWYQQALGQGPQFIFQYYREEENGRGNFPPRFSGLQFPNYSSELNVNALELDDSALYLCASSFEAVMNTEAFFGQGTRLTVV.

The chain employs TRBV7-9 and TRBJ2-5; perhaps TRBD2 as D (6 bases). CDR3 length: 13 residues. The V and J ends lost 3 bases and 4 bases respectively, with 9 bases between them. Germline V lookup: CDR1 SEHNR, CDR2 FQNEAQ (reference sequence). Here the CDR3 DNA reads TGTGCCAGCAGCTTTTTCGGGGGAGAGACCCAGTACTTC. This codes for CASSFFGGETQYF.

This clone was observed once. V usage is TRBV3-1 (or the pseudogene TRBV3-2) and J usage is TRBJ2-7; 10 nucleotides match TRBD1. Trimming took 4 bases from V and 6 from J; bases not matched to a gene: 21. Per germline, CDR1 LGHDT and CDR2 YNNKEL (reference sequence). The CDR3 totals 19 residues. The CDR3 here is CASSRMAASDGTGVVEQYF. In DNA form, the CDR3 reads TGTGCCAGCAGCCGTATGGCGGCGTCGGACGGGACAGGGGTAGTCGAGCAGTACTTC.

The chain recombines TRBV7-8 with TRBJ1-2, with D maybe TRBD1 (5 bases). This CDR3 contains 14 residues. The germline CDR1 and CDR2 sequences are SGHVS and FQNEAQ. Between the trimmed V and J ends, which lost 1 base and 2 bases, there was a span of 8 bases. In DNA form, the CDR3 reads TGTGCCAGCAGCTTAGGGGGGACCAACTATGGCTACACCTTC. It is translated as CASSLGGTNYGYTF.

The chain joins TRBV10-3 to TRBJ1-1; D uncertain. Per germline, CDR1 ENHRY and CDR2 SYGVKD. The V and J ends lost 0 bases and 4 bases respectively, with 9 bases between them. The CDR3 has 14 amino acids. CDR3 in amino acids: CAISESTRATEAFF. CDR3 DNA sequence: TGTGCCATCAGTGAGTCGACTCGGGCCACTGAAGCTTTCTTT.

V and J are TRBV7-8 and TRBJ2-1; D unclear. The V and J ends lost 9 bases and 0 bases respectively, with 9 bases between them. Germline V gene sequence: CDR1 SGHVS, CDR2 FQNEAQ. The CDR3 is 13 residues long. The CDR3 DNA is TGTGCCAGACCCCGGTCCTCCTACAATGAGCAGTTCTTC. Translating gives CARPRSSYNEQFF.

Comments on this clone: The same CDR3 arises from other DNA sequences in this sample as well. This rearrangement joins TRBV6-5 to TRBJ2-2; D is undetermined. This CDR3 comprises 14 residues. With 0 bases removed from V and 2 bases from J, the gap between germline ends came to 4 bases. Germline values: CDR1 MNHEY, CDR2 SVGAGI. The CDR3 protein is CASSYSRNTGELFF. DNA of the CDR3: TGTGCCAGCAGTTACTCCCGCAACACCGGGGAGCTGTTTTTT.

The chain links TRBV30 to TRBJ1-5; D not resolved. Per the germline V gene, CDR1 is GTSNPN and CDR2 is SVGIG (reference sequence). V lost 2 bases and J 0 bases, leaving 11 bases between the germline ends. This CDR3 has 15 residues. This CDR3 is CAWSRGLVSNQPQHF. DNA for the CDR3: TGTGCCTGGAGTCGCGGGCTCGTTAGCAATCAGCCCCAGCATTTT.

The V and J genes are TRBV6-6 and TRBJ2-7, with TRBD1 matching over 7 bases. CDR1 MNHNY and CDR2 SVGAGI come from the germline V gene (reference sequence). CDR3 length equals 13 residues. J gave up 6 bases and V 8 bases, and 10 bases lay outside the gene matches. DNA for the CDR3: TGTGCCAGCTCGTGGGGACAGAATGTCGAGCAGTACTTC. Its protein product is CASSWGQNVEQYF.

This rearrangement joins TRBV12-3 or TRBV12-4 to TRBJ2-5; tentatively, D is TRBD1 (5 bases). The CDR3 totals 12 residues. V lost 3 bases, J lost 5 bases, and 7 bases lay in between. CDR3 loop: CASSLHRETQYF. CDR3 nucleotide sequence: TGTGCCAGCAGTTTGCACAGGGAGACCCAGTACTTC.

The table lists this clone with a few counts. The chain carries TRBV7-3 and TRBJ1-3; TRBD1 aligns across 7 bases. After removal of 4 bases from V and 0 bases from J, the junction contained 9 bases not matched to a gene. The germline V gene has CDR1 SGHTA and CDR2 FQGTGA. This CDR3 comprises 17 residues. DNA for the CDR3: TGTGCCAGCAGCTCCGGGACAGCGCCCCTCTCTGGAAACACCATATATTTT. This sequence encodes CASSSGTAPLSGNTIYF.